The 20 T cell receptor beta chains given below trace back to one sample, sequenced in a study of blood T cell repertoires in COVID-19. Assay: immunoSEQ multiplex PCR; the TCRdb copy retains only in-frame clones and omits some. This sample has 140,000 or so clones, with around 79% found just once. The sample comprised peripheral blood. These receptors came from an older woman with COVID-19, enrolled during active disease.

This clone was picked up one time. The chain couples TRBV7-8 to TRBJ2-7; possible D gene TRBD1, 6 bases. Trimming stripped 5 bases from V and 3 bases from J, with 20 bases between. The CDR3 loop spans 16 amino acids. Germline V gives CDR1 SGHVS, CDR2 FQNEAQ. CDR3 nucleotides: TGTGCCAGCAGCCTTTTTGGGACACCCGGAGGCTACGAGCAGTACTTC. Protein: CASSLFGTPGGYEQYF. The complete variable domain, with remaining parts taken from reference TRBV7-8 and TRBJ2-7, reads GAGVSQSPRYKVAKRGQDVALRCDPISGHVSLFWYQQALGQGPEFLTYFQNEAQLDKSGLPSDRFFAERPEGSVSTLKIQRTQQEDSAVYLCASSLFGTPGGYEQYFGPGTRLTVT.

CDR3 residues: CASSFPPGTHNSPLHF. The CDR3 nucleotides read TGTGCCAGCAGTTTTCCCCCCGGGACACATAATTCACCCCTCCACTTT. V usage is TRBV28 and J usage is TRBJ1-6; the D gene is possibly TRBD1 (6 bases). Between the trimmed V and J ends, which lost 3 bases and 5 bases, there was a span of 14 bases. CDR1 and CDR2 (germline): MDHEN, SYDVKM. CDR3 length equals 16 residues.

The chain is built from TRBV2 and TRBJ2-5; 10 nucleotides align to TRBD2. This CDR3 has 15 amino acids. The trim removed 9 bases at V and 2 bases at J, leaving 9 bases unmatched. Germline V gene sequence: CDR1 SNHLY, CDR2 FYNNEI. The CDR3 reads CASTASGGRQETQYF. The CDR3 bases are TGTGCCAGTACAGCTAGCGGGGGAAGGCAAGAGACCCAGTACTTC.

This clone was detected once. The chain employs TRBV7-9 and TRBJ1-6; 10 positions match TRBD1. Germline V gene data show CDR1 as SEHNR and CDR2 as FQNEAQ (reference sequence). The V segment lost 5 bases and the J segment 9 bases; nucleotides outside the gene matches: 13. The CDR3 sequence is 17 residues long. The CDR3 spells CASSPTRTGGSLSPLHF. The CDR3 coding sequence is TGTGCCAGCAGCCCTACCCGGACAGGGGGGAGTCTTTCACCCCTCCACTTT.

The chain joins TRBV9 to TRBJ2-3; weak D call: TRBD1 (5 bases). Trimming shortened V by 2 bases and J by 3 bases, and 10 bases separated the two germline ends. The CDR3 consists of 14 residues. Germline CDR1 is SGDLS and CDR2 is YYNGEE. The CDR3 coding sequence is TGTGCCAGCAGCGTGTCAGGGTATACAGATACGCAGTATTTT. Translated: CASSVSGYTDTQYF.

The chain recombines TRBV28 with TRBJ1-2; tentatively, D is TRBD1 (6 bases). This CDR3 has 13 residues. Germline assignment: CDR1 MDHEN and CDR2 SYDVKM. V was pared by 6 bases and J by 2 bases, with 10 bases between. The CDR3: CASSRQENYGYTF. The CDR3 DNA sequence: TGTGCCAGCAGCCGACAGGAAAACTATGGCTACACCTTC.

The V and J genes are TRBV2 and TRBJ1-1; TRBD1 aligns across 9 bases. Trimming cost V 7 bases and J 6 bases; bases outside gene matches: 9. Germline V gene lookup returns CDR1 SNHLY and CDR2 FYNNEI. The CDR3 runs 14 residues. The CDR3 sequence: CASNRDREVSEAFF. CDR3 sequence (DNA): TGTGCCAGCAATCGGGACAGGGAAGTCTCTGAAGCTTTCTTT.

V usage is TRBV3-1 (or the pseudogene TRBV3-2) and J usage is TRBJ1-6, with no clear D. This CDR3 has 13 residues. The germline V gene encodes CDR1 LGHDT and CDR2 YNNKEL (reference sequence). V dropped 6 bases and J dropped 8 bases, with 11 bases sitting between them. The DNA for the CDR3 is TGTGCCAGCAGTTTTGGGAGGGATTCACCCCTCCACTTT. It translates to CASSFGRDSPLHF.

This clone has just a few counts. The chain employs TRBV29-1 and TRBJ1-2, with 10 positions matching TRBD1. The CDR3 runs to 14 residues. CDR1 is SQVTM and CDR2 is ANQGSEA in the germline V gene. V gave up 4 bases and J gave up 8 bases; unmatched junction bases: 10. The CDR3 sequence is CSVGVQTGGAGYTF. The CDR3 region has the DNA TGCAGCGTTGGAGTTCAGACAGGGGGCGCGGGCTACACCTTC.

The V gene is TRBV9, the J gene TRBJ2-2, with 7 bases fitting TRBD2. CDR1 is SGDLS, CDR2 YYNGEE, per germline. Trimming cost V 0 bases and J 0 bases; bases outside gene matches: 2. There are 16 residues in the CDR3. CDR3 in DNA: TGTGCCAGCAGCGTAGTGAGCGGGGCGAACACCGGGGAGCTGTTTTTT. Translating gives CASSVVSGANTGELFF. The full variable domain, in which reference TRBV9 and TRBJ2-2 provide the parts outside the CDR3, is DSGVTQTPKHLITATGQRVTLRCSPRSGDLSVYWYQQSLDQGLQFLIQYYNGEERAKGNILERFSAQQFPDLHSELNLSSLELGDSALYFCASSVVSGANTGELFFGEGSRLTVL.

This chain links TRBV6-2 or TRBV6-3 with TRBJ2-5; 8 bases align to TRBD1. With 0 bases clipped from V and 2 bases from J, the junction kept 5 bases outside the gene matches. Germline CDR1 is MNHEY and CDR2 is SVGEGT. CDR3 length: 16 residues. CDR3 in DNA: TGTGCCAGCAGTTACTCCGGGACAGGCCCTCAAGAGACCCAGTACTTC. Encoded protein: CASSYSGTGPQETQYF.

The chain couples TRBV7-2 to TRBJ2-7, with D tentatively TRBD1 (5 bases). Trimming removed 4 bases at V and 3 bases at J, with 7 bases between. This CDR3 spans 12 amino acids. CDR1 SGHTA and CDR2 FQGNSA come from the germline V gene. The CDR3 DNA follows: TGTGCCAGCAGCTCAGGGCTCTACGAGCAGTACTTC. Its protein is CASSSGLYEQYF.

This sequence joins TRBV30 and TRBJ1-1; weak D call: TRBD1 (5 bases). In germline, CDR1 is GTSNPN, CDR2 SVGIG (reference sequence). The V end was cut by 3 bases, the J end by 3 bases, with 17 bases between. The CDR3 contains 15 residues. The CDR3 DNA is TGTGCCTGGAGCGCCAGGGCCCCGACCCACACTGAAGCTTTCTTT. Translated, it gives CAWSARAPTHTEAFF.

In its sample, this clone was seen once. The rearrangement uses TRBV6-5 and TRBJ1-6; tentative D call: TRBD1 (6 bases). Trimming removed 6 bases at V and 3 bases at J, with 12 bases between. The CDR3 runs to 15 residues. Germline CDR1 is MNHEY and CDR2 is SVGAGI. The DNA for the CDR3 is TGTGCCAGCAGGGCCAGGGGAAACTATAATTCACCCCTCCACTTT. It specifies CASRARGNYNSPLHF.

A few counts support this clone. CDR3 protein: CASSLTSVEAFF. The CDR3 bases are TGTGCCAGCAGCTTAACGAGCGTCGAAGCTTTCTTT. This rearrangement joins TRBV7-2 to TRBJ1-1; D uncertain. CDR1 is SGHTA and CDR2 is FQGNSA in the germline V gene. V lost 2 bases and J 8 bases, leaving 9 bases between the germline ends. There are 12 residues in the CDR3.

This clone occurred once. This chain links TRBV6-5 with TRBJ2-7; 7 nucleotides agree with TRBD1. The length of the CDR3 is 13 residues. Looked up from germline, CDR1 is MNHEY and CDR2 is SVGAGI. J gave up 3 bases and V 6 bases, and 5 bases lay outside the gene matches. DNA of the CDR3: TGTGCCAGCAGATTAGGACAGGACTACGAGCAGTACTTC. Its protein product is CASRLGQDYEQYF.

The V and J genes are TRBV7-9 and TRBJ2-1, with D unclear. V lost 2 bases, J lost 9 bases, and 5 bases lay in between. In germline, CDR1 is SEHNR, CDR2 FQNEAQ (reference sequence). CDR3 length: 11 residues. CDR3: CASSLNGEQFF. The DNA of the CDR3 is TGTGCCAGCAGCTTAAACGGTGAGCAGTTCTTC.

This clone was seen only once. The chain recombines TRBV9 with TRBJ2-1, with 9 bases matching TRBD1. V was clipped by 0 bases and J by 7 bases; unmatched bases: 2. Per germline, CDR1 SGDLS and CDR2 YYNGEE. CDR3 length equals 14 residues. The CDR3 DNA follows: TGTGCCAGCAGCGTAGCTGACAGGGGGAATGAGCAGTTCTTC. Translating it yields CASSVADRGNEQFF.

The chain has TRBV7-9 and TRBJ2-4, with 11 bases aligning to TRBD2. Germline values: CDR1 SEHNR, CDR2 FQNEAQ (reference sequence). The J segment lost 3 bases and the V segment lost 4 bases, leaving 8 bases of the junction unmatched. The CDR3 is 17 amino acids. In nucleotides, the CDR3 is TGTGCCAGCAGCTCCGGACTAGCGGGCTTCGGCAAAAACATTCAGTACTTC. Protein product: CASSSGLAGFGKNIQYF. Using reference TRBV7-9 and TRBJ2-4 for the parts outside the CDR3, the full variable domain is DTGVSQNPRHKITKRGQNVTFRCDPISEHNRLYWYRQTLGQGPEFLTYFQNEAQLEKSRLLSDRFSAERPKGSFSTLEIQRTEQGDSAMYLCASSSGLAGFGKNIQYFGAGTRLSVL.

The chain recombines TRBV6-5 with TRBJ1-2; D might be TRBD1 (5 bases). V lost 6 bases and J 7 bases, leaving 12 bases between the germline ends. Germline CDR1 MNHEY, CDR2 SVGAGI. This CDR3 has 12 residues. The CDR3 region has the DNA TGTGCCAGCAGCGTCGGGGGTAGTGGCTACACCTTC. Amino acids: CASSVGGSGYTF.